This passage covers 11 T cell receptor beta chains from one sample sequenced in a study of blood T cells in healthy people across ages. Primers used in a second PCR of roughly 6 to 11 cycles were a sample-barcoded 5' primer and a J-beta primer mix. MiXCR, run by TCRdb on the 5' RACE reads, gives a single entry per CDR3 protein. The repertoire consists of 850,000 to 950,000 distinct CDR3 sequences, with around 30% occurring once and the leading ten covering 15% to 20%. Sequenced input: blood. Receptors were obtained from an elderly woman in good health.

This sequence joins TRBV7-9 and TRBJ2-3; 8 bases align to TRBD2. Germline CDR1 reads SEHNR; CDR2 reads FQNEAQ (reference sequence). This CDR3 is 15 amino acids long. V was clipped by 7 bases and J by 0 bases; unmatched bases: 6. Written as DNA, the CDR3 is TGTGCCAGCATCTTCCAGCGGGGGAGCACAGATACGCAGTATTTT. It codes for CASIFQRGSTDTQYF.

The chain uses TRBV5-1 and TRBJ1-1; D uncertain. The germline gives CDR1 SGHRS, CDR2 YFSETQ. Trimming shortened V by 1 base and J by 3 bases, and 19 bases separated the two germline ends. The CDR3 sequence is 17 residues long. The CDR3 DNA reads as TGCGCCAGCAGCTTGCCGAAGGGAAGGGATAGTTACACTGAAGCTTTCTTT. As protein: CASSLPKGRDSYTEAFF.

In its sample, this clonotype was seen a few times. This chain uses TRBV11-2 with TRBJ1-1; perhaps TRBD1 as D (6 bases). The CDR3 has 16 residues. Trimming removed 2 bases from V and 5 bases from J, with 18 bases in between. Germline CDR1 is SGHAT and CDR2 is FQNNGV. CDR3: CASSLNPGAQSTEAFF. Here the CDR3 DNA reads TGTGCCAGCAGCTTAAATCCGGGGGCGCAAAGTACTGAAGCTTTCTTT.

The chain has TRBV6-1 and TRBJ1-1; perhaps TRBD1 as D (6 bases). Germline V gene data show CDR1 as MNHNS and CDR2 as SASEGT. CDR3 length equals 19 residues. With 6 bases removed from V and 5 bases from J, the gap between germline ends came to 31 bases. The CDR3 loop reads CASSNRTNRDYYLWTEAFF. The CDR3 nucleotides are TGTGCCAGCAGCAATCGGACTAACAGGGATTACTACCTTTGGACTGAAGCTTTCTTT.

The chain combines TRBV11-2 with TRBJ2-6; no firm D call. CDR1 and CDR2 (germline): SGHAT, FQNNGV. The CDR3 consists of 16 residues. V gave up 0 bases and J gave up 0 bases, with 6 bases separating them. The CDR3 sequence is CASSLDPSSGANVLTF. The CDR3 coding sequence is TGTGCCAGCAGCTTAGATCCTTCCTCTGGGGCCAACGTCCTGACTTTC.

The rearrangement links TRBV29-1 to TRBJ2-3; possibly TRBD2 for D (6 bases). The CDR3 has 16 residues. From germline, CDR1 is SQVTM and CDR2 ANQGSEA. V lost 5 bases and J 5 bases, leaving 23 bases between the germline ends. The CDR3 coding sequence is TGCAGCGTTCGACTAGGGTGGGGCGGGGACGGAGATACGCAGTATTTT. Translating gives CSVRLGWGGDGDTQYF.

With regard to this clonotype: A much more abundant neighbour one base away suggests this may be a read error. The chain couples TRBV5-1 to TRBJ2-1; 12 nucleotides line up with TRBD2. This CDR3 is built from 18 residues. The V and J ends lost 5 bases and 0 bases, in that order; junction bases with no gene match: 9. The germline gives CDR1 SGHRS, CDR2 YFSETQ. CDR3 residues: CASSLELAGGNSYNEQFF. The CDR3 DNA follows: TGCGCCAGCAGTCTTGAACTAGCGGGGGGCAACTCCTACAATGAGCAGTTCTTC.

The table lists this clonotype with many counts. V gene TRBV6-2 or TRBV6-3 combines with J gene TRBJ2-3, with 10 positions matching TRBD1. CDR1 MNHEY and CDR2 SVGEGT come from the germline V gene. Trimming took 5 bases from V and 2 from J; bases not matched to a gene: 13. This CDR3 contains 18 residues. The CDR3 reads CASSKATGTGVFTDTQYF. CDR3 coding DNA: TGTGCCAGCAGTAAGGCCACCGGGACAGGGGTATTCACAGATACGCAGTATTTT.

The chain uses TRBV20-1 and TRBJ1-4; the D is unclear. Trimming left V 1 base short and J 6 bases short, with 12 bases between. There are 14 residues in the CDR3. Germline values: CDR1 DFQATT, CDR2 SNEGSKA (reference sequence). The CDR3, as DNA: TGCAGTGCTAGAGGATTAGGTGTGGATGAAAAACTGTTTTTT. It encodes CSARGLGVDEKLFF.

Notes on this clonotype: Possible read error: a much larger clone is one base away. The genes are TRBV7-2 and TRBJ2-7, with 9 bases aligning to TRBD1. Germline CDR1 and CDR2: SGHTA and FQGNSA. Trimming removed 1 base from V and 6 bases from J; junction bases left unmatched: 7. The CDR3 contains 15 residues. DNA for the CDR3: TGTGCCAGCAGCTTAGGACAGGGGGTTCCCTGCGAGCAGTACTTC. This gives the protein CASSLGQGVPCEQYF. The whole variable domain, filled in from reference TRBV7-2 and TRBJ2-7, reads GAGVSQSPSNKVTEKGKDVELRCDPISGHTALYWYRQSLGQGLEFLIYFQGNSAPDKSGLPSDRFSAERTGGSVSTLTIQRTQQEDSAVYLCASSLGQGVPCEQYFGPGTRLTVT.

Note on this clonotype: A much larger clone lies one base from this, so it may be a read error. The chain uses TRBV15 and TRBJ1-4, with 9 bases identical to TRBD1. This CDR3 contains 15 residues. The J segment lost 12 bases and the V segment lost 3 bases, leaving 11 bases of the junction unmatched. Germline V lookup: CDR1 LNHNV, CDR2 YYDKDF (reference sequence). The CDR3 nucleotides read TGTGCCACCAGCAGTCCGGGACAGGGACGACGTGAACTGTTTTTT. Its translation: CATSSPGQGRRELFF.